These 3 T cell receptor beta chains were sequenced from one sample in a study of vaccination and CD4 T cells after COVID-19. The sample's treatment: roughly ten-day PBMC culture with coronavirus spike peptide pools or control peptides (ViraFEST assay). For these receptors, no antigen is known. Sequencing of DNA taken from cultured CD4+ T cells relied on the Oncomine TCR Beta short-read assay. MiXCR was run by TCRdb on the PCR reads, yielding one entry per CDR3 protein. This sample has nearly 15,000 distinct CDR3 sequences; 50% to 55% occur once, and the top ten carry 6% to 9%. The source material was CD4+ T cells from blood, cultured in vitro. Receptors originate from a human donor who had recovered from COVID-19.

The rearrangement uses TRBV11-2 and TRBJ1-6; D is undetermined. V was clipped by 3 bases and J by 6 bases, with 12 bases between them. This CDR3 spans 15 amino acids. The germline V gene encodes CDR1 SGHAT and CDR2 FQNNGV. The CDR3 region has the DNA TGTGCCAGCAGCTTCCTGCGGGCTTTTAATTCACCCCTCCACTTT. Translating it yields CASSFLRAFNSPLHF. The entire variable domain, with the rest obtained from reference TRBV11-2 and TRBJ1-6, is as follows: EAGVAQSPRYKIIEKRQSVAFWCNPISGHATLYWYQQILGQGPKLLIQFQNNGVVDDSQLPKDRFSAERLKGVDSTLKIQPAKLEDSAVYLCASSFLRAFNSPLHFGNGTRLTVT.

This clonotype was detected a few times. This CDR3 reads CASSRQGATGELFF. The DNA of the CDR3 is TGTGCCAGCTCTCGGCAGGGGGCAACCGGGGAGCTGTTTTTT. This chain links TRBV7-9 with TRBJ2-2; 8 bases map to TRBD1. J was trimmed by 5 bases and V by 8 bases; bases with no gene match: 7. The germline gives CDR1 SEHNR, CDR2 FQNEAQ (reference sequence). This CDR3 region has 14 residues.

This clonotype was found a few times. V usage is TRBV7-2 and J usage is TRBJ1-5, with unresolved D. V gave up 3 bases and J gave up 0 bases, with 6 bases separating them. The germline V gene encodes CDR1 SGHTA and CDR2 FQGNSA. This CDR3 comprises 14 residues. The CDR3 reads CASSFEYSNQPQHF. The CDR3, as DNA: TGTGCCAGCAGCTTCGAATATAGCAATCAGCCCCAGCATTTT.